Shown below are 2 T cell receptor beta chains from a single sample sequenced in a study of control samples from healthy donors and cancer patients. TCRdb's table, derived via immunoSEQ multiplex PCR, lists solely in-frame clones and lacks some. The profile shows around 140,000 clones, about 90% of them singletons. The sample consisted of blood. The receptors here all came from a man between 18 and 29 years old in good health.

This chain connects TRBV2 to TRBJ2-7; 7 bases are a match to TRBD2. The CDR3 has 14 residues. Germline loops: CDR1 SNHLY, CDR2 FYNNEI. Germline trimming cut 4 bases from V and 2 bases from J; bases unmatched to any gene: 5. DNA of the CDR3: TGTGCCAGCAGTGTCGGGGAGGGAGCCTACGAGCAGTACTTC. Translating it yields CASSVGEGAYEQYF.

There are a few counts of this clone. CDR3 protein: CASSQDLTGYEQYF. The CDR3 DNA reads as TGCGCCAGCAGCCAAGATCTTACGGGCTACGAGCAGTACTTC. This chain uses TRBV4-3 with TRBJ2-7; D is unresolved. The V gene lost 0 bases and the J gene lost 3 bases, with 9 bases spanning the gap. The germline V gene encodes CDR1 LGHNA and CDR2 YSLEER. The CDR3 has 14 residues.